Listed here are 32 T cell receptor beta chains from one sample, sequenced in a study of blood T cell repertoires in COVID-19. TCRdb keeps only in-frame clones here, not all; method: immunoSEQ multiplex PCR. The sample includes 350,000 to 550,000 clones, 87% of them seen just once. Sequences were obtained from PBMCs or T cells enriched from blood (not recorded which). These receptors all come from a young woman with acute COVID-19.

This clone has just a few counts. This chain uses TRBV29-1 with TRBJ1-5, with D possibly being TRBD1 (6 bases). Trimming removed 7 bases at V and 0 bases at J, with 13 bases between. There are 14 residues in the CDR3. In germline, CDR1 is SQVTM, CDR2 ANQGSEA. The CDR3 spells CSALQGDSNQPQHF. The CDR3 nucleotides are TGCAGCGCACTACAGGGCGATAGCAATCAGCCCCAGCATTTT.

The chain recombines TRBV5-1 with TRBJ1-4; D gene unclear. The CDR3 sequence is 15 residues long. Trimming cost V 0 bases and J 6 bases, with 12 bases left between them. The germline CDR1 and CDR2 sequences are SGHRS and YFSETQ. The CDR3 protein is CASSLGLEGDEKLFF. The CDR3 bases are TGCGCCAGCAGCTTGGGACTGGAGGGCGATGAAAAACTGTTTTTT. The variable domain in full, completed from reference TRBV5-1 and TRBJ1-4, reads KAGVTQTPRYLIKTRGQQVTLSCSPISGHRSVSWYQQTPGQGLQFLFEYFSETQRNKGNFPGRFSGRQFSNSRSEMNVSTLELGDSALYLCASSLGLEGDEKLFFGSGTQLSVL.

The gene calls are TRBV28 and TRBJ1-5; TRBD1 is a possible D gene (5 bases). Germline assignment: CDR1 MDHEN and CDR2 SYDVKM. Trimming removed 3 bases from V and 4 bases from J, with 13 bases in between. CDR3 length equals 15 residues. The CDR3 nucleotides are TGTGCCAGCAGTTTTCATGGGGGGGAGAATCAGCCCCAGCATTTT. Translated: CASSFHGGENQPQHF. The full variable domain, with the rest looked up from reference TRBV28 and TRBJ1-5, is DVKVTQSSRYLVKRTGEKVFLECVQDMDHENMFWYRQDPGLGLRLIYFSYDVKMKEKGDIPEGYSVSREKKERFSLILESASTNQTSMYLCASSFHGGENQPQHFGDGTRLSIL.

The V gene is TRBV2, the J gene TRBJ1-3, with TRBD1 identical over 8 bases. Trimming cost V 7 bases and J 4 bases; bases outside gene matches: 3. CDR1 SNHLY and CDR2 FYNNEI come from the germline V gene. The CDR3 covers 13 residues. The CDR3 nucleotides are TGTGCCAGCACTGGGGACAGGGGAAACACCATATATTTT. Protein: CASTGDRGNTIYF.

The rearrangement uses TRBV3-1 (or the pseudogene TRBV3-2) and TRBJ2-7; 9 bases are a match to TRBD1. The CDR3 totals 14 residues. Germline lookup yields CDR1 LGHDT and CDR2 YNNKEL (reference sequence). The J segment lost 3 bases and the V segment lost 4 bases, leaving 4 bases of the junction unmatched. DNA of the CDR3: TGTGCCAGCAGCCTGGGGACAGGGAGCTACGAGCAGTACTTC. Amino acid sequence: CASSLGTGSYEQYF.

The V and J genes are TRBV19 and TRBJ1-2, with a tentative D call TRBD1 (6 bases). Trimming removed 4 bases at V and 4 bases at J, with 10 bases between. The CDR3 totals 13 residues. In germline, CDR1 is LNHDA, CDR2 SQIVND (reference sequence). CDR3 region: CASSRGPIYGYTF. CDR3 bases: TGTGCCAGTAGTAGGGGGCCGATCTATGGCTACACCTTC.

V is TRBV19 and J is TRBJ2-3, with D maybe TRBD2 (5 bases). V was cut by 9 bases and J by 2 bases, with 18 bases left in between. This CDR3 is built from 15 residues. Germline CDR1 reads LNHDA; CDR2 reads SQIVND (reference sequence). The CDR3 DNA reads TGTGCCAGCGGACTGGAGCATACATACACAGATACGCAGTATTTT. Its translation is CASGLEHTYTDTQYF.

The CDR3 region is CASSYPGGDTQYF. DNA for the CDR3: TGTGCCAGCAGTTACCCCGGAGGAGATACGCAGTATTTT. This rearrangement joins TRBV6-2 or TRBV6-3 to TRBJ2-3; D possibly corresponds to TRBD2 (5 bases). Germline V gives CDR1 MNHEY, CDR2 SVGEGT. V lost 2 bases, J lost 5 bases, and 8 bases lay in between. This CDR3 spans 13 amino acids.

Points on this clone: The sample has other DNA sequences that encode this CDR3 too. V and J are TRBV2 and TRBJ2-2; 9 bases are a match to TRBD2. The V gene end was trimmed by 4 bases and the J gene end by 7 bases; junction bases not matched to a gene: 1. The V gene's germline CDR1 is SNHLY and CDR2 FYNNEI. The CDR3 runs 13 residues. As DNA, the CDR3 is TGTGCCAGCAGTGTAGCGGGAGACGGGGAGCTGTTTTTT. Residues: CASSVAGDGELFF.

The chain links TRBV7-3 to TRBJ2-6; possible D gene TRBD1, 6 bases. The V and J ends lost 4 bases and 0 bases respectively, with 19 bases between them. CDR1 and CDR2 (germline): SGHTA, FQGTGA. The CDR3 spans 19 residues. The CDR3 DNA is TGTGCCAGCAGCTCTAGGGGGTTGGTGCCTAACTCTGGGGCCAACGTCCTGACTTTC. This codes for CASSSRGLVPNSGANVLTF.

V is TRBV16 and J is TRBJ1-5; no clear D gene. V gave up 3 bases and J gave up 3 bases, with 6 bases separating them. The CDR3 totals 13 residues. Germline CDR1 reads KGHSY; CDR2 reads FQNENV. The CDR3 here is CASSHRINQPQHF. CDR3 DNA sequence: TGTGCCAGCAGCCACAGGATCAATCAGCCCCAGCATTTT.

V is TRBV6-5 and J is TRBJ2-7, with 7 bases aligning to TRBD2. CDR1 is MNHEY, CDR2 SVGAGI, per germline. V lost 2 bases to trimming and J lost 2 bases; unmatched junction nucleotides: 6. The CDR3 runs 15 residues. This CDR3 reads CASSYKSGTTYEQYF. In nucleotides, the CDR3 is TGTGCCAGCAGTTACAAATCCGGGACTACCTACGAGCAGTACTTC.

The gene calls are TRBV15 and TRBJ1-1; D is unclear. Germline V lookup: CDR1 LNHNV, CDR2 YYDKDF (reference sequence). The CDR3 runs 12 residues. V was pared by 9 bases and J by 0 bases, with 8 bases between. The CDR3 DNA sequence: TGTGCCACTCGCAGGTTGAACACTGAAGCTTTCTTT. The encoded protein is CATRRLNTEAFF. Combining the CDR3 with reference TRBV15 and TRBJ1-1 gives the whole variable domain DAMVIQNPRYQVTQFGKPVTLSCSQTLNHNVMYWYQQKSSQAPKLLFHYYDKDFNNEADTPDNFQSRRPNTSFCFLDIRSPGLGDTAMYLCATRRLNTEAFFGQGTRLTVV.

The chain has TRBV2 and TRBJ1-2; D is possibly TRBD1 (6 bases). The germline V gene encodes CDR1 SNHLY and CDR2 FYNNEI. The CDR3 is 16 residues long. With 4 bases removed from V and 7 bases from J, the gap between germline ends came to 22 bases. CDR3 nucleotide sequence: TGTGCCAGCAGTGTTAGTCGGGAGGACCAGGGGATTGGCTACACCTTC. Encoded protein: CASSVSREDQGIGYTF.

J is TRBJ1-6 and V is TRBV18, with D tentatively TRBD1 (5 bases). V lost 0 bases to trimming and J lost 9 bases, with 6 bases between them. This CDR3 region has 13 residues. Germline V CDR1 and CDR2: KGHSH, LQKENI. The CDR3 sequence is CASSPPGGSPLHF. CDR3 bases: TGTGCCAGCTCACCACCGGGGGGTTCACCCCTCCACTTT.

The rearrangement joins TRBV4-3 to TRBJ1-2; TRBD1 is a possible D gene (6 bases). The CDR3 covers 13 residues. Germline CDR1 reads LGHNA; CDR2 reads YSLEER. V gave up 10 bases and J gave up 8 bases, with 20 bases separating them. The CDR3 sequence is CANLGQPGRGYTF. In DNA, the CDR3 is TGCGCCAACCTAGGACAGCCCGGACGAGGCTACACCTTC.

The rearrangement joins TRBV9 to TRBJ1-1, with a weak D call TRBD1 (5 bases). Trimming removed 4 bases at V and 4 bases at J, with 11 bases between. Germline V gene sequence: CDR1 SGDLS, CDR2 YYNGEE. The CDR3 consists of 13 residues. The CDR3 is CASSPGQSTEAFF. In DNA, the CDR3 is TGTGCCAGCAGCCCAGGGCAGTCCACTGAAGCTTTCTTT.

The rearrangement links TRBV6-6 to TRBJ2-7; 8 nucleotides align to TRBD1. The V and J ends lost 5 bases and 5 bases, in that order; junction bases with no gene match: 5. In germline, CDR1 is MNHNY, CDR2 SVGAGI (reference sequence). The CDR3 spans 13 residues. For the CDR3, the DNA is TGTGCCAGCAGTCAGGGGGCGAGCAACGAGCAGTACTTC. Protein: CASSQGASNEQYF.

The chain combines TRBV7-2 with TRBJ1-5; D perhaps matches TRBD1 (6 bases). V dropped 5 bases and J dropped 6 bases, with 14 bases sitting between them. Looked up from germline, CDR1 is SGHTA and CDR2 is FQGNSA. The CDR3 has 14 amino acids. CDR3 DNA: TGTGCCAGCAGCCTTCAGCAGGGGCTTCAGCCCCAGCATTTT. Translating gives CASSLQQGLQPQHF. The full variable domain, completed using reference TRBV7-2 and TRBJ1-5, is GAGVSQSPSNKVTEKGKDVELRCDPISGHTALYWYRQSLGQGLEFLIYFQGNSAPDKSGLPSDRFSAERTGGSVSTLTIQRTQQEDSAVYLCASSLQQGLQPQHFGDGTRLSIL.

Points on this clone: Other DNA sequences in this sample translate to the same CDR3. This chain connects TRBV7-2 to TRBJ1-5; TRBD1 might be the D (5 bases). Trimming cost V 2 bases and J 0 bases, with 8 bases left between them. This CDR3 is built from 15 residues. Germline V lookup: CDR1 SGHTA, CDR2 FQGNSA. The CDR3 loop reads CASSLTGGSNQPQHF. In nucleotides, the CDR3 is TGTGCCAGCAGCTTAACCGGGGGTAGCAATCAGCCCCAGCATTTT.

The V and J genes are TRBV2 and TRBJ2-5; D remains unclear. Germline V lookup: CDR1 SNHLY, CDR2 FYNNEI. The CDR3 runs to 16 residues. V was trimmed by 4 bases and J by 2 bases, leaving 17 bases between them. This chain's CDR3 is CASSGSRVTVQETQYF. The CDR3 DNA reads TGTGCCAGCAGTGGCTCGCGCGTAACTGTTCAAGAGACCCAGTACTTC.

V and J are TRBV7-8 and TRBJ1-5; D remains unclear. Germline values: CDR1 SGHVS, CDR2 FQNEAQ. V lost 0 bases and J 0 bases, leaving 6 bases between the germline ends. This CDR3 comprises 15 residues. The CDR3 is CASSLAGNSNQPQHF. DNA of the CDR3: TGTGCCAGCAGCTTAGCCGGGAATAGCAATCAGCCCCAGCATTTT. The full variable domain, rest sourced from reference TRBV7-8 and TRBJ1-5, is GAGVSQSPRYKVAKRGQDVALRCDPISGHVSLFWYQQALGQGPEFLTYFQNEAQLDKSGLPSDRFFAERPEGSVSTLKIQRTQQEDSAVYLCASSLAGNSNQPQHFGDGTRLSIL.

V usage is TRBV6-5 and J usage is TRBJ1-2; tentative D call: TRBD1 (5 bases). Per germline, CDR1 MNHEY and CDR2 SVGAGI. This CDR3 has 15 residues. V was trimmed by 2 bases and J by 6 bases, leaving 16 bases between them. The CDR3 reads CASSYAWRGSDGYTF. The CDR3 DNA reads TGTGCCAGCAGTTACGCTTGGAGGGGTTCGGATGGCTACACCTTC.

The chain joins TRBV6-1 to TRBJ1-5; D ambiguous. The V gene lost 4 bases and the J gene lost 7 bases, with 17 bases spanning the gap. The CDR3 runs 15 residues. Per germline, CDR1 MNHNS and CDR2 SASEGT. This CDR3 is CASSGGRPENQPQHF. CDR3 coding DNA: TGTGCCAGCAGTGGAGGGCGCCCAGAGAACCAGCCCCAGCATTTT.

J is TRBJ2-1 and V is TRBV15; 8 bases are a match to TRBD2. Germline V gives CDR1 LNHNV, CDR2 YYDKDF (reference sequence). The CDR3 loop spans 15 amino acids. Trimming took 4 bases from V and 7 from J; bases not matched to a gene: 9. The CDR3 protein is CATSTGAGVRNEQFF. CDR3 in DNA: TGTGCCACCAGCACAGGAGCGGGAGTACGAAATGAGCAGTTCTTC.

V usage is TRBV12-3 or TRBV12-4 and J usage is TRBJ2-7; tentatively, D is TRBD1 (5 bases). The ends were cut back, 8 bases at V and 2 bases at J, with 7 bases in the middle. This CDR3 comprises 11 residues. This CDR3 reads CASSRAYEQYF. CDR3 bases: TGTGCCAGCTCCAGGGCCTACGAGCAGTACTTC.

The CDR3 loop is CASSQDGAGKNEKLFF. DNA of the CDR3: TGTGCCAGCAGCCAAGATGGGGCAGGGAAGAATGAAAAACTGTTTTTT. The chain has TRBV3-1 (or the pseudogene TRBV3-2) and TRBJ1-4, with a weak D call TRBD1 (5 bases). The CDR3 length is 16 residues. V was pared by 0 bases and J by 5 bases, with 13 bases between. Germline-derived CDR1 and CDR2 are LGHDT and YNNKEL (reference sequence).

V usage is TRBV19 and J usage is TRBJ1-1; the D gene is possibly TRBD1 (5 bases). This CDR3 comprises 15 residues. Germline V gene data show CDR1 as LNHDA and CDR2 as SQIVND (reference sequence). Deletions cut 9 bases from V and 4 bases from J, with 21 bases between. The CDR3 DNA sequence: TGTGCCAGCAACCTTCCGGGGGTACTTATCACTGAAGCTTTCTTT. This sequence encodes CASNLPGVLITEAFF.

The chain carries TRBV6-6 and TRBJ2-7; 7 bases line up with TRBD1. Trimming at V came to 4 bases and at J to 7 bases, leaving 7 bases not matched to a gene. In germline, CDR1 is MNHNY, CDR2 SVGAGI (reference sequence). The length of the CDR3 is 13 residues. The CDR3 DNA sequence: TGTGCCAGCAGTTCGACAGGGAGTGGAGAGCAGTACTTC. Its translation: CASSSTGSGEQYF.

The CDR3 DNA follows: TGTGCCAGCAGCTTATTTCCACTAGCGGGGAGGGAGACCCAGTACTTC. It is translated as CASSLFPLAGRETQYF. The chain carries TRBV7-2 and TRBJ2-5; the match to TRBD2 covers 10 bases. The trim removed 2 bases at V and 5 bases at J, leaving 8 bases unmatched. The CDR3 has 16 residues. CDR1 is SGHTA and CDR2 is FQGNSA in the germline V gene.

The rearrangement uses TRBV7-9 and TRBJ2-1, with D perhaps matching TRBD2 (5 bases). Germline lookup yields CDR1 SEHNR and CDR2 FQNEAQ (reference sequence). The CDR3 consists of 14 residues. V was cut by 0 bases and J by 2 bases, with 5 bases left in between. The CDR3 reads CASSLAGAYNEQFF. Here the CDR3 DNA reads TGTGCCAGCAGCTTAGCGGGAGCCTACAATGAGCAGTTCTTC.

This clone has just one count. The chain couples TRBV11-2 to TRBJ1-2; D ambiguous. Germline-derived CDR1 and CDR2 are SGHAT and FQNNGV. The ends were cut back, 5 bases at V and 5 bases at J, with 6 bases in the middle. The CDR3 covers 11 residues. The CDR3 is CASSANYGYTF. CDR3 DNA sequence: TGTGCCAGCAGCGCGAATTATGGCTACACCTTC.